The present entry profiles one T cell receptor (beta chain) with its context. Its antigen is unknown. The record has no base qualities; no much larger clone is one base away. TCRbeta CDR3 regions were amplified from genomic DNA by means of the immunoSEQ Assay, a bias-controlled multiplex PCR. Per the original workflow: Within the assay, amplification of reference gene primers was used to estimate how many nucleated cells each sample contained. To quantify the absolute abundance of each unique TCRbeta CDR3 rearrangement, sequence reads were collapsed and filtered. For each sample, productive Simpson clonality was calculated by taking the square root of Simpson's diversity index across productive rearrangements. The source is immuneACCESS, and TCRdb retained only in-frame sequences with V and J called. Part of the clones is not carried over; for the studies checked, unresolved V genes explain less than half of this, and the remainder is unexplained. D and trimming were read from the DNA, whereas the V and J calls and clone size are those reported in that table. The sample table holds around 370,000 clones, of which roughly 90% were seen once. The top ten hold 5.5% to 7.5% of the sample.

One collaborating source in Seattle enrolled patients during active infection and followed them longitudinally through the course of disease. Whole blood was collected in K2EDTA tubes by collaborating institutions according to the institutions' own protocols. For TCRbeta analysis, collaborator samples were shipped as frozen whole blood, as isolated PBMCs, or as DNA extracted from either sample type. This specimen comes from a study of blood T cell repertoires in COVID-19 (dated by TCRdb to the early 2020s). Turning to the overall study: Collaborator samples came from the United States, Italy and Spain and covered acute and convalescent phases of COVID-19. The prospective study material was composed of cDNA or gDNA derived from T cells, B-cell-depleted T cells, or PBMCs. The dataset comprised deeply sampled blood TCRbeta repertoires from subjects exposed to, actively infected with, or recovered from COVID-19. The repertoires were released in a freely available public database intended as a resource for research on the immune response to SARS-CoV-2. The samples were drawn from the first 160 participants of the ongoing ImmuneRACE study and from 1,200 or so subjects provided by 6 global collaborators. A de-identified subject ID, COVID-19 status, age in years and sex were almost always included in the sample metadata. Where available, HLA class I and class II types were taken from metadata supplied by the sample provider and were not determined by assay-based typing.

From the cysteine through the phenylalanine, the CDR3 covers 16 amino acids. The sequence is cut down to CDR3 DNA, 48 bases in frame from base 1. The germline V gene yields SGHTS for CDR1 and YDEGEE for CDR2. V is pared back by 4 bases and J by 2 bases, with 19 bases lying between the germline termini. Summary of the overall study and its limitations: How much clinical and demographic metadata was included differed by source and by participant, and the metadata was provided uncurated.

The sample taken for sequencing was peripheral blood. The source is a woman in her 70s with COVID-19, enrolled during active disease. Recombination connected TRBV5-8 to TRBJ2-7; perhaps TRBD1 is the D gene, with 7 bases matching. The bases read TGTGCCAGCAGCCGGGGGAAGGACAGGCGAGCCTACGAGCAGTACTTC. Translation gives CASSRGKDRRAYEQYF.